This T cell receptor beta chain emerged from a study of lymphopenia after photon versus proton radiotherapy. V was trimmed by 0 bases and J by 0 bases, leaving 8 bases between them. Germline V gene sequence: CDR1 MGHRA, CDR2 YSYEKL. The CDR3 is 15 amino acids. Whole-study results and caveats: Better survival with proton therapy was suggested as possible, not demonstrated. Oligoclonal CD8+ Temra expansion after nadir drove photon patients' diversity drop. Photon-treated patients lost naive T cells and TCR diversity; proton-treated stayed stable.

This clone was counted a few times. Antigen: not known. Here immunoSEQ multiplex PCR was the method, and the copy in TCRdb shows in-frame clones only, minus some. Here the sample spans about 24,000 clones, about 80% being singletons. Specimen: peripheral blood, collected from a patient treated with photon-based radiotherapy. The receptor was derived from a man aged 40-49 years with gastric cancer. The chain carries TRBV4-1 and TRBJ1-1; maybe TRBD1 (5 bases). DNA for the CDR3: TGCGCCAGCAGCCAAGAAGAACAGGTGAACACTGAAGCTTTCTTT. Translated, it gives CASSQEEQVNTEAFF.